This T cell receptor (beta chain) comes out of a study of siplizumab effects on memory and regulatory T cells. The ends were cut back, 0 bases at V and 1 base at J, with 5 bases in the middle. The CDR3 has 13 residues. Per the germline V gene, CDR1 is SGHRS and CDR2 is YFSETQ. The repertoire was sequenced with immunoSEQ multiplex PCR; TCRdb's copy has only in-frame clones and lacks some. The sample carries about 3,500 clones, around 50% recorded once. The mixed lymphocyte reaction cells were grown together in coculture at 37°C for over 5 days. As concerns this clone: Antigen unknown.

V is TRBV5-1 and J is TRBJ2-7; D gene unclear. The sequencing sample was made of CFSE-low (dividing) CD4+ T cells sorted from an allogeneic mixed lymphocyte reaction. The receptor was isolated from a human donor in good health; the cells came from an allogeneic mixed lymphocyte reaction. The CDR3 sequence is CASSLVKSYEQYF. CDR3 nucleotide sequence: TGCGCCAGCAGCTTGGTCAAGTCCTACGAGCAGTACTTC.